Listed below are T cell receptor beta chains from one sample, sequenced in a study of blood T cell repertoires in COVID-19. Only in-frame clones appear in the TCRdb table, and some are missing; sequencing was by immunoSEQ multiplex PCR. The sample yields 200,000 to 250,000 clones, almost 85% seen once. Sequenced sample: peripheral blood. The source of these receptors is an elderly woman with acute or convalescent COVID-19. CDR3s include the opening cysteine and the closing phenylalanine or tryptophan. A D gene is named only where the DNA matches it firmly. Expanded clones get a size class; other rows say once, few or many, or leave the size out.

CDR3nt	CDR3aa	v_gene	j_gene	d_gene	abundance
TGTGCCAGCAGTACGACGGGGGGAGGTAATGAAAAACTGTTTTTT	CASSTTGGGNEKLFF	TRBV28	TRBJ1-4	-	-
TGTGCCAGCAGCGTCTCCGGGACAGGGAATGAAAAACTGTTTTTT	CASSVSGTGNEKLFF	TRBV9	TRBJ1-4	TRBD1	-
TGTGCCTGGGCAATGGGGCTAGCGGGAACAACTGAGCAGTTCTTC	CAWAMGLAGTTEQFF	TRBV30	TRBJ2-1	TRBD2	-
TGTGCCAGTAGTATAGTCTTCACTAGGTCGGATACGCAGTATTTT	CASSIVFTRSDTQYF	TRBV19	TRBJ2-3	-	-
TGTGCCAGCAGTTACTCGGGGACACATGAAAAACTGTTTTTT	CASSYSGTHEKLFF	TRBV6-5	TRBJ1-4	-	-
TGTGCCAGTAGTATTCAGATGATTTCAACTAATGAAAAACTGTTTTTT	CASSIQMISTNEKLFF	TRBV19	TRBJ1-4	-	-
TGTGCCAGCAGCCAAGGGTACACGGGAGATTTCGATGAGCAGTTCTTC	CASSQGYTGDFDEQFF	TRBV4-2	TRBJ2-1	-	-
TGTGCCAGCAGTTACCAGGACAGGGGGACAGATACGCAGTATTTT	CASSYQDRGTDTQYF	TRBV6-2/TRBV6-3	TRBJ2-3	TRBD1	-
TGTGCCAGCAGCCCGAGCCCGGGACTAGCGGGAGTACGGAATGAGCAGTTCTTC	CASSPSPGLAGVRNEQFF	TRBV7-9	TRBJ2-1	TRBD2	-
TGTGCCAGCAGCGTAAGAGCTGGAAACACCATATATTTT	CASSVRAGNTIYF	TRBV9	TRBJ1-3	-	-
TGTGCCAGTAGTATAGATCGTAGCGGTTCCACTGAAGCTTTCTTT	CASSIDRSGSTEAFF	TRBV19	TRBJ1-1	-	once
TGTGCCAGCAGCCAAGATAGCGGGGGGCCTAGCCATTACAATGAGCAGTTCTTC	CASSQDSGGPSHYNEQFF	TRBV3-1/TRBV3-2	TRBJ2-1	TRBD2	few
TGTGCCAGCAGCCCACAACCGGGACAGGGAGGCACTGAAGCTTTCTTT	CASSPQPGQGGTEAFF	TRBV6-2/TRBV6-3	TRBJ1-1	TRBD1	once
TGTGCCTGGAGTGGAGTCGCGGGACGTACCGGGGAGCTGTTTTTT	CAWSGVAGRTGELFF	TRBV30	TRBJ2-2	-	-
TGTGCCAGCAGTTTACAGAGGAATCAGCCCCAGCATTTT	CASSLQRNQPQHF	TRBV27	TRBJ1-5	-	few
TGTGCCAGCAGCGTAGCGGGAGGGTTGTCCTACAATGAGCAGTTCTTC	CASSVAGGLSYNEQFF	TRBV9	TRBJ2-1	TRBD2	-
TGTGCCAGCTTCCGACTAGAATTTAATGAGCAGTTCTTC	CASFRLEFNEQFF	TRBV28	TRBJ2-1	-	once
TGCGCCAGCAGCCTTCAGGGTAATTCGGCGCTCTCTGGAAACACCATATATTTT	CASSLQGNSALSGNTIYF	TRBV4-1	TRBJ1-3	-	once
TGTGCCAGCAGCTTCCGACAGGGGTGGACCCAAGAGACCCAGTACTTC	CASSFRQGWTQETQYF	TRBV9	TRBJ2-5	TRBD1	-
TGCAGTGCTGAGAAAGATAATGAGCAGTTCTTC	CSAEKDNEQFF	TRBV20-1	TRBJ2-1	-	-
TGTGCCAGCTCATTCGGACAGGGCCTATATAGCAATCAGCCCCAGCATTTT	CASSFGQGLYSNQPQHF	TRBV18	TRBJ1-5	TRBD1	-
TGCAGTGTTCAAGCGAACACTGAAGCTTTCTTT	CSVQANTEAFF	TRBV20-1	TRBJ1-1	-	-
TGTGCCAGCAGCGTAGTCGGGGACACTGAAGCTTTCTTT	CASSVVGDTEAFF	TRBV9	TRBJ1-1	-	once
TGTGCCAGCAGCCCTTTTGCAACTAATGAAAAACTGTTTTTT	CASSPFATNEKLFF	TRBV7-2	TRBJ1-4	-	few
TGTGCCAGCAGCGATACAGGGCTGTATGGCTACACCTTC	CASSDTGLYGYTF	TRBV6-5	TRBJ1-2	-	-
TGTGCCAGCAGACTGACTAGCGGGTATGACACCGGGGAGCTGTTTTTT	CASRLTSGYDTGELFF	TRBV5-4	TRBJ2-2	TRBD2	once
TGTGCCAGCAGCCCAGGGGCTAGCGGGGCCACAGATACGCAGTATTTT	CASSPGASGATDTQYF	TRBV9	TRBJ2-3	TRBD2	-
TGTGCCAGCAGTTACGGCAGGGCTGGGGCCAACGTCCTGACTTTC	CASSYGRAGANVLTF	TRBV6-2/TRBV6-3	TRBJ2-6	-	few
TGTGCCAGCTCACCGGGGACTGCAGAGCAGTTCTTC	CASSPGTAEQFF	TRBV18	TRBJ2-1	-	-
TGTGCCAGCAGCCGGGACAGGGTTGTGGTTAATGAGCAGTTCTTC	CASSRDRVVVNEQFF	TRBV5-4	TRBJ2-1	TRBD1	-
TGTGCCAGCTCCCAACAGGGAGTCTATAATTCACCCCTCCACTTT	CASSQQGVYNSPLHF	TRBV18	TRBJ1-6	-	few
TGTGCCAGCAGCCAAAGGCGGACAACCGTTTCCCAGTTCTTC	CASSQRRTTVSQFF	TRBV3-1/TRBV3-2	TRBJ2-1	-	-
TGTGCCAGCAGTTACCCAGGGGCGGCGAGCACTGAAGCTTTCTTT	CASSYPGAASTEAFF	TRBV6-6	TRBJ1-1	-	once
TGTGCCAGCTCACCTTGGGACAGTGTTGTAGATACGCAGTATTTT	CASSPWDSVVDTQYF	TRBV18	TRBJ2-3	TRBD1	-
TGTGCCAGCAGCTTAGACGGGACTAGCGGCTACGAGCAGTACTTC	CASSLDGTSGYEQYF	TRBV7-2	TRBJ2-7	TRBD2	-
TGCGCCAGCAGCTTGGAATACCCGGGACAGGGATACGAGCAGTACTTC	CASSLEYPGQGYEQYF	TRBV5-1	TRBJ2-7	TRBD1	-
TGTGCCAGCTCACCACCCCCAGGCCATAATGAAAAACTGTTTTTT	CASSPPPGHNEKLFF	TRBV18	TRBJ1-4	-	-
TGCGCCAGCAGCCAAGGGGGCCGACGGAACACCGGGGAGCTGTTTTTT	CASSQGGRRNTGELFF	TRBV4-3	TRBJ2-2	-	few
TGTGCCAGCAGGTCCGGACAGGGCGGGTATAATTCACCCCTCCACTTT	CASRSGQGGYNSPLHF	TRBV27	TRBJ1-6	TRBD1	few
TGTGCCAGCAGCTCAGGGATCCTAGCGGGCAGCACAGATACGCAGTATTTT	CASSSGILAGSTDTQYF	TRBV7-3	TRBJ2-3	TRBD2	once
TGCAGCGCTGAGAGGTGGGGACAGTCTCCCCAAAGGTCTGGCTACACCTTC	CSAERWGQSPQRSGYTF	TRBV29-1	TRBJ1-2	TRBD1	-
TGCGCCAGCAGCTTGGTCTCGACTAGCGGGAGCGGTGGGGAGCTGTTTTTT	CASSLVSTSGSGGELFF	TRBV5-1	TRBJ2-2	TRBD2	few
TGTGCCAGCAGCTTCGCGGGACAGGGGGTTTCACCCCTCCACTTT	CASSFAGQGVSPLHF	TRBV7-2	TRBJ1-6	TRBD1	-
TGTGCCAGCAGCCACCGTAGCGGGGTGGAGAATGAGCAGTTCTTC	CASSHRSGVENEQFF	TRBV14	TRBJ2-1	TRBD2	-
TGTGCCAGCAGCGTCTTGGCAGTTAATTCACCCCTCCACTTT	CASSVLAVNSPLHF	TRBV9	TRBJ1-6	-	-
TGCGCCAGCAGCCAAGGGGAGGAATCACCCCTCCACTTT	CASSQGEESPLHF	TRBV4-3	TRBJ1-6	-	few